This T cell receptor (beta chain) was documented in a study of siplizumab effects on memory and regulatory T cells. Germline V CDR1 and CDR2: SGHTA, FQGNSA. This CDR3 comprises 14 residues. Trimming removed 1 base from V and 4 bases from J, with 10 bases in between. Some clones are missing from TCRdb's copy, which holds only in-frame ones; the method was immunoSEQ multiplex PCR. The data hold around 95,000 clones, with more than 85% observed a single time. Study-level points and caveats: Assignment to unstimulated subsets succeeded for only a minor fraction of the alloreactive clones. Naive T cells were seemingly more diverse than memory cells, and major contributions to the alloresponse seemed to be made by them.

In this sample, this clone turned up once. Its antigen is as yet unknown. Sequenced: CD4+ T cells sorted from blood. The source is a human donor in good health. The chain links TRBV7-2 to TRBJ1-1, with a tentative D call TRBD1 (5 bases). The CDR3 DNA follows: TGTGCCAGCAGCTTAGTCAGGGACGGCACTGAAGCTTTCTTT. It encodes CASSLVRDGTEAFF.